What follows are 9 T cell receptor beta chains derived from one specimen sequenced in a study of blood T cell repertoires in COVID-19. Only in-frame clones appear in the TCRdb table, and some are missing; sequencing was by immunoSEQ multiplex PCR. The sample has around 210,000 clones, roughly 90% seen once. The sequencing sample was made of peripheral blood. Receptors originate from a woman in her seventies with acute or convalescent COVID-19.

CDR3 amino acids: CASSYRRAEYGYTF. For the CDR3, the DNA is TGTGCCAGCAGTTACCGCAGGGCCGAATATGGCTACACCTTC. This chain connects TRBV6-2 or TRBV6-3 to TRBJ1-2, with a weak D call TRBD1 (5 bases). The CDR3 consists of 14 residues. The germline V gene encodes CDR1 MNHEY and CDR2 SVGEGT. V was pared by 2 bases and J by 5 bases, with 12 bases between.

The chain uses TRBV7-2 and TRBJ2-2; D possibly corresponds to TRBD1 (5 bases). This CDR3 has 14 amino acids. V was cut by 5 bases and J by 5 bases, with 12 bases left in between. Germline values: CDR1 SGHTA, CDR2 FQGNSA. Written as DNA, the CDR3 is TGTGCCAGCAGCCTCGGAAAGGGGACCGGGGAGCTGTTTTTT. Protein sequence: CASSLGKGTGELFF.

The V call is TRBV5-1, the J call TRBJ1-4; D may be TRBD1 (6 bases). The CDR3 length is 14 residues. The V gene's germline CDR1 is SGHRS and CDR2 YFSETQ. The V end lost 4 bases, the J end lost 6 bases, and 13 bases lay between the germline ends. In DNA form, the CDR3 reads TGCGCCAGCAGCACCGGGACACTAGATGAAAAACTGTTTTTT. Translated: CASSTGTLDEKLFF.

The DNA of the CDR3 is TGCGCCAGCAGCTATGGACAGAATTCACCCCTCCACTTT. This sequence encodes CASSYGQNSPLHF. The rearrangement links TRBV5-1 to TRBJ1-6; D may be TRBD1 (6 bases). Deletions cut 3 bases from V and 7 bases from J, with 8 bases between. From germline, CDR1 is SGHRS and CDR2 YFSETQ. The CDR3 consists of 13 residues.

The chain employs TRBV6-1 and TRBJ2-7, with 8 bases lining up with TRBD1. Germline V CDR1 and CDR2: MNHNS, SASEGT. The V and J ends lost 3 bases and 6 bases, in that order; junction bases with no gene match: 7. This CDR3 has 14 amino acids. The CDR3 loop is CASSERTGRLEQYF. CDR3 coding DNA: TGTGCCAGCAGTGAGCGGACAGGGCGGCTCGAGCAGTACTTC.

The chain uses TRBV7-9 and TRBJ1-2; 7 nucleotides agree with TRBD1. The CDR3 is 14 residues long. After removal of 2 bases from V and 7 bases from J, the junction contained 7 bases not matched to a gene. Germline CDR1 and CDR2: SEHNR and FQNEAQ (reference sequence). The CDR3 reads CASSLPYRGLGYTF. DNA of the CDR3: TGTGCCAGCAGCTTACCGTACAGGGGCCTTGGCTACACCTTC.

CDR3 nucleotides: TGTGCCAGCAGCAAAGTAGCGACTAGCGGGAGTTCGGCAGACACCGGGGAGCTGTTTTTT. Encoded protein: CASSKVATSGSSADTGELFF. V is TRBV21-1 and J is TRBJ2-2; whether TRBD2, the table's D call, matches the DNA was not checked. TRBV21-1 is labeled a pseudogene. The CDR3 consists of 20 residues.

V gene TRBV28 combines with J gene TRBJ1-2; 7 bases match TRBD1. After removal of 5 bases from V and 4 bases from J, the junction contained 10 bases not matched to a gene. Looked up from germline, CDR1 is MDHEN and CDR2 is SYDVKM. CDR3 length equals 15 residues. The CDR3 DNA reads as TGTGCCAGCAGTCCCCTAACGGACAGGTTCTATGGCTACACCTTC. It specifies CASSPLTDRFYGYTF.

The chain couples TRBV5-1 to TRBJ1-2, with 8 bases fitting TRBD1. Looked up from germline, CDR1 is SGHRS and CDR2 is YFSETQ. This CDR3 has 16 amino acids. Trimming removed 3 bases from V and 4 bases from J; junction bases left unmatched: 11. Here the CDR3 reads CASSSMRTGGSYGYTF. The CDR3 DNA reads TGCGCCAGCAGCTCTATGCGAACAGGGGGTAGCTATGGCTACACCTTC.